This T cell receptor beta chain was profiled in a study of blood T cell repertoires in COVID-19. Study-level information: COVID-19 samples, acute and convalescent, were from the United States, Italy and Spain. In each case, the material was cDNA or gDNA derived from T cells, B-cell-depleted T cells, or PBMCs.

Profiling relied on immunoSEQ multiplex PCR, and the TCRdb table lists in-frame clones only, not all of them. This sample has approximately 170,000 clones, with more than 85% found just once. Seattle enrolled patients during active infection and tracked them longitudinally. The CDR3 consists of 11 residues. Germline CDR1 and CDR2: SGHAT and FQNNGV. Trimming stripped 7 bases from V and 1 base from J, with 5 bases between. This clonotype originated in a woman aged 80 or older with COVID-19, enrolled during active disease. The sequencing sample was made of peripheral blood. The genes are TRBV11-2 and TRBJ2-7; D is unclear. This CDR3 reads CASTRSYEQYF. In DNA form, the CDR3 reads TGTGCCAGCACTCGTTCCTACGAGCAGTACTTC. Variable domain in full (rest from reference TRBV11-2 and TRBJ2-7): EAGVAQSPRYKIIEKRQSVAFWCNPISGHATLYWYQQILGQGPKLLIQFQNNGVVDDSQLPKDRFSAERLKGVDSTLKIQPAKLEDSAVYLCASTRSYEQYFGPGTRLTVT.